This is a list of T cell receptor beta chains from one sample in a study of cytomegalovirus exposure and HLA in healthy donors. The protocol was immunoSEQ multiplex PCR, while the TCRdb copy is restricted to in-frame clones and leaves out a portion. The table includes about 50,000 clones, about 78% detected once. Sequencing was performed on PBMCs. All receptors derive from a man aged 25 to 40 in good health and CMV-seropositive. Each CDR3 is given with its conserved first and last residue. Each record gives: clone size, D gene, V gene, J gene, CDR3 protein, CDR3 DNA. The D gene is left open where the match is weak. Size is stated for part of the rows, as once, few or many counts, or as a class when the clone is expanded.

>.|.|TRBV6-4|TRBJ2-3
CASSDSGGPDTQYF
TGTGCCAGCAGTGACTCGGGGGGGCCAGATACGCAGTATTTT
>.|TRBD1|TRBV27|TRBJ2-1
CASSSYRGLGNEQFF
TGTGCCAGCAGTTCGTACAGGGGGCTAGGCAATGAGCAGTTCTTC
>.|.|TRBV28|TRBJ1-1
CATVLGGNTEAFF
TGTGCCACCGTCTTGGGGGGGAACACTGAAGCTTTCTTT
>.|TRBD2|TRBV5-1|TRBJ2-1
CASSLGASGGRGEQFF
TGCGCCAGCAGCTTGGGTGCTAGCGGGGGCCGCGGTGAGCAGTTCTTC
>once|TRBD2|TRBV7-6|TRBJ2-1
CASSSHYPLAGGVNEQFF
TGTGCCAGCAGCTCGCACTACCCACTAGCGGGGGGAGTCAATGAGCAGTTCTTC
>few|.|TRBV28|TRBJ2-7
CASSLYGGRSYEQYF
TGTGCCAGCAGTTTATACGGGGGGCGATCCTACGAGCAGTACTTC
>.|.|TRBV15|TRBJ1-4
CATSREIIGQFQGNEKLFF
TGTGCCACCAGCAGAGAAATCATTGGACAGTTCCAGGGTAATGAAAAACTGTTTTTT
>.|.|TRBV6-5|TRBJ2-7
CASSYAGWSGEQYF
TGTGCCAGCAGTTACGCCGGTTGGTCGGGCGAGCAGTACTTC
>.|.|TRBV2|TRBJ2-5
CASRDHRRLTQETQYF
TGTGCCAGCAGGGACCACAGGAGACTTACCCAAGAGACCCAGTACTTC
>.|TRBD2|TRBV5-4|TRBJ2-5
CASREGGGGKTQYF
TGTGCCAGCAGGGAAGGCGGGGGTGGAAAGACCCAGTACTTC
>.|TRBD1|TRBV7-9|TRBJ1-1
CTSRGGGTGAFF
TGTACCAGCAGGGGGGGAGGGACAGGAGCTTTCTTT
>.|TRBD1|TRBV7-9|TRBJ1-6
CASSLALDRVSSPLHF
TGTGCCAGCAGCTTAGCGCTCGACAGGGTGAGCTCACCCCTCCACTTT
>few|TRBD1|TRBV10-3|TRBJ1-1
CAISPTGGRVSTEAFF
TGTGCCATCAGCCCGACAGGGGGAAGGGTATCCACTGAAGCTTTCTTT
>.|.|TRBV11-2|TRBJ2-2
CASSRRGNTGELFF
TGTGCCAGCAGCCGGCGGGGGAACACCGGGGAGCTGTTTTTT
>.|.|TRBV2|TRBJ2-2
CASSEWGQQTGELFF
TGTGCCAGCAGTGAGTGGGGGCAGCAAACCGGGGAGCTGTTTTTT
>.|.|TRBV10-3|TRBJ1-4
CATRQAGNEKLFF
TGTGCCACCAGACAGGCCGGTAATGAAAAACTGTTTTTT
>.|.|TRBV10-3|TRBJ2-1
CAIEDKYNEQFF
TGTGCCATCGAAGACAAATACAATGAGCAGTTCTTC
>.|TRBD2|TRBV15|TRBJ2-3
CATSLARAGGRTDTQYF
TGTGCCACCAGCCTAGCCCGAGCGGGGGGTCGCACAGATACGCAGTATTTT
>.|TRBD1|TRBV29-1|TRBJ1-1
CSVEGDSHTEAFF
TGCAGCGTTGAGGGGGACAGTCACACTGAAGCTTTCTTT
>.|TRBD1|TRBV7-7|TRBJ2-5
CASSSQGDTQYF
TGTGCCAGCAGCTCGCAGGGGGACACCCAGTACTTC
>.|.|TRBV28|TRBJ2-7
CASSPFMRAAYEQYF
TGTGCCAGCAGTCCCTTTATGAGGGCCGCCTACGAGCAGTACTTC
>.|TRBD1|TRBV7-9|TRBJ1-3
CASSDRTGAGDTIYF
TGTGCCAGCAGCGACCGGACAGGGGCCGGCGACACCATATATTTT
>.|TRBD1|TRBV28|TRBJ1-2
CASSFSGTGGRSGGYTF
TGTGCCAGCAGTTTCTCCGGGACAGGGGGCAGAAGTGGAGGCTACACCTTC
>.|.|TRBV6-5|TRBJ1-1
CASSYGPGKNTEAFF
TGTGCCAGCAGTTACGGTCCGGGGAAGAACACTGAAGCTTTCTTT
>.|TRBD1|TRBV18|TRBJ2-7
CASSTDPGQGTVEQYF
TGTGCCAGCTCAACTGATCCGGGACAGGGAACTGTCGAGCAGTACTTC
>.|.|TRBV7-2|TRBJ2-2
CASSLETAGELFF
TGTGCCAGCAGCTTAGAGACAGCCGGGGAGCTGTTTTTT
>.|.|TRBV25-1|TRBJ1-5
CASSEGRGRNQPQHF
TGTGCCAGCAGTGAAGGCAGAGGGCGCAATCAGCCCCAGCATTTT
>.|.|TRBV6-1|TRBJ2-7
CASSASTNYEQYF
TGTGCCAGCAGTGCCAGTACTAACTACGAGCAGTACTTC
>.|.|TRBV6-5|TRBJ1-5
CASREGSNQPQHF
TGTGCCAGCAGAGAGGGTAGCAATCAGCCCCAGCATTTT
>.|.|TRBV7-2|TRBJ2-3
CASSLGGQTTTDTQYF
TGTGCCAGCAGCTTAGGCGGGCAAACCACCACAGATACGCAGTATTTT
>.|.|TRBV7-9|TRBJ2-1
CSSSLSQVTNEQFF
TGTTCCAGCAGCTTAAGTCAGGTTACCAATGAGCAGTTCTTC
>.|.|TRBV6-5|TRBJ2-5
CASSLASQETQYF
TGTGCCAGCAGCTTAGCTTCCCAAGAGACCCAGTACTTC
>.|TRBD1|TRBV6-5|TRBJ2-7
CASSYRGLHEQYF
TGTGCCAGCAGCTACAGGGGTCTCCACGAGCAGTACTTC
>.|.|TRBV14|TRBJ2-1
CASSQDPEGQRQQFF
TGTGCCAGCAGCCAAGACCCGGAAGGACAGAGACAGCAGTTCTTC
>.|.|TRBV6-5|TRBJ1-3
CASSQAGFSGNTIYF
TGTGCCAGCAGCCAGGCGGGATTCTCTGGAAACACCATATATTTT
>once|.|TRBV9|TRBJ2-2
CASSSIPLGSLGTGELFF
TGTGCCAGCAGCTCGATTCCATTAGGGAGTTTGGGCACCGGGGAGCTGTTTTTT
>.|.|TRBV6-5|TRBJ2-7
CASSWRISETYEQYF
TGTGCCAGCAGTTGGCGAATTTCGGAGACCTACGAGCAGTACTTC
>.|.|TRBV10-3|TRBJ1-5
CAISESGRDQPQHF
TGTGCCATCAGTGAGTCAGGGCGGGATCAGCCCCAGCATTTT
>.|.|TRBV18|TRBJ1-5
CASSPISGNQPQHF
TGTGCCAGCTCACCAATTTCAGGTAATCAGCCCCAGCATTTT
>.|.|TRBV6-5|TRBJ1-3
CASSYLNTIYF
TGTGCCAGCAGTTACCTCAACACCATATATTTT
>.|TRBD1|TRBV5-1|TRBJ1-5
CASSLGQGRDQPQHF
TGCGCCAGCAGCTTGGGACAGGGGAGGGATCAGCCCCAGCATTTT
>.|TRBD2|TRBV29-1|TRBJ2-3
CSVGTSGGRVDTQYF
TGCAGCGTTGGGACTAGCGGGGGCCGGGTGGATACGCAGTATTTT
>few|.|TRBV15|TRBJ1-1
CATSRDPGFVTEAFF
TGTGCCACCAGCAGAGATCCAGGGTTTGTTACTGAAGCTTTCTTT
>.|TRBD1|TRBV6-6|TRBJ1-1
CASSSPNRGITEAFF
TGTGCCAGCAGTTCCCCTAACAGGGGTATCACTGAAGCTTTCTTT
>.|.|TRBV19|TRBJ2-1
CASSIDPRRQFF
TGTGCCAGTAGTATAGACCCCAGGCGGCAGTTCTTC
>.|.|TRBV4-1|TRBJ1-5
CASSQGLPQGSNQPQHF
TGCGCCAGCAGCCAAGGCCTTCCTCAGGGGAGCAATCAGCCCCAGCATTTT
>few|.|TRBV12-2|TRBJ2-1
CASPRAPSGDNEQFF
TGTGCAAGTCCCCGAGCCCCTAGCGGGGACAATGAGCAGTTCTTC
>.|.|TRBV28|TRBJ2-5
CACRAGEETQYF
TGTGCCTGCCGAGCAGGGGAAGAGACCCAGTACTTC
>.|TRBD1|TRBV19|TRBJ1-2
CASSIVGGGTYGYTF
TGTGCCAGTAGTATAGTCGGAGGGGGCACCTATGGCTACACCTTC
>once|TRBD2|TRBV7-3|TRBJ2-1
CASSLRGGNNEQFF
TGTGCCAGCAGCTTACGGGGGGGGAACAATGAGCAGTTCTTC
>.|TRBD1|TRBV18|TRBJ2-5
CASSPLRPGGFQETQYF
TGTGCCAGCTCACCCCTAAGGCCAGGGGGCTTTCAGGAGACCCAGTACTTC
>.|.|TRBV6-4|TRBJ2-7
CASSDYPTFGYGEQYF
TGTGCCAGCAGTGACTACCCCACCTTCGGGTACGGCGAGCAGTACTTC
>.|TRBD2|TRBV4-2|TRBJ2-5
CASSQAPRASGGASRETQYF
TGTGCCAGCAGCCAGGCCCCTCGGGCTAGCGGGGGGGCCTCGCGGGAGACCCAGTACTTC